This TCR beta chain is drawn from a study of T cell repertoires in cytomegalovirus infection. At the level of the study: The authors relied on CMV epitopes, both recently identified HLA-C-restricted and well-studied HLA-B-restricted. It can be stated that public TCR beta signatures indicated CMV infection as well as a matching HLA type.

In TCRdb, the reads were re-called with MiXCR into one record per CDR3 protein. In the table there are roughly 990,000 distinct CDR3 sequences, approximately 32% of which are singletons. Germline CDR1 LNHNV, CDR2 YYDKDF (reference sequence). The CDR3 has 13 residues. The J segment lost 4 bases and the V segment lost 9 bases, leaving 7 bases of the junction unmatched. Points from the study as a whole: There were HLA-C-restricted CMV-specific TCR beta clonotypes dominating the ex vivo response.

About this clonotype: What it binds is unknown.

This TCR came from a human donor in good health (CMV status not recorded). Some clones in this sample may be carry-over from other donors' samples. The chain has TRBV15 and TRBJ1-1, with 8 bases that match TRBD1. The sample here was cultured CD8+ T cells from PBMCs, taken from culture after CMV antigen stimulation. The CDR3 region has the DNA TGTGCCACGCGACAGGGGTCGGGCACTGAAGCTTTCTTT. Its translation: CATRQGSGTEAFF.